This entry is about one TCR beta chain. This entry belongs to a study of blood T cell repertoires in COVID-19. Trimming at V came to 1 base and at J to 0 bases, leaving 5 bases not matched to a gene. The CDR3 contains 16 residues. Germline V gene data show CDR1 as SEHNR and CDR2 as FQNEAQ (reference sequence). Authors' analysis steps: Scientists estimated how many nucleated cells there were by amplifying reference gene primers. The table came from immunoSEQ multiplex PCR; TCRdb's copy has only in-frame clones and leaves some out. The V and J calls and clone size come from that table; D and trimming were worked out from the DNA. This table has 300,000 to 400,000 clones, around 91% appearing once.

The V call is TRBV7-9, the J call TRBJ2-7; 8 nucleotides line up with TRBD2. The sequencing sample was made of peripheral blood. This clonotype was sampled from a woman under 30 who had recovered from COVID-19. Written as DNA, the CDR3 is TGTGCCAGCAGCTTAGTTGTAGCGGGGAGCTCCTACGAGCAGTACGTC. Its translation is CASSLVVAGSSYEQYV.